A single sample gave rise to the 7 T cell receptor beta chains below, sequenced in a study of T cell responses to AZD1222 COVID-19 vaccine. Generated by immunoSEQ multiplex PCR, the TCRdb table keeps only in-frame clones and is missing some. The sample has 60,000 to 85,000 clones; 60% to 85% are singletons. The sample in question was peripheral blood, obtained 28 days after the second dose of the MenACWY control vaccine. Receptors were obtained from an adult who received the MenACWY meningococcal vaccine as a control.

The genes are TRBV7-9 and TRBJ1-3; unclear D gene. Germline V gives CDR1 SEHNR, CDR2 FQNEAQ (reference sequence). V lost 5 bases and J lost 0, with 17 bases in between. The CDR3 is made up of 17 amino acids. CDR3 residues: CASSLTTPKSSGNTIYF. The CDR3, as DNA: TGTGCCAGCAGCCTGACGACACCCAAAAGCTCTGGAAACACCATATATTTT.

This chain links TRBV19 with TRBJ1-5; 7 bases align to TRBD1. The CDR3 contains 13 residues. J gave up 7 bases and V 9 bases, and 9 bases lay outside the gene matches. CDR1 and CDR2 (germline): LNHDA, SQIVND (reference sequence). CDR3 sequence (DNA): TGTGCCAGCTCCGGACAGGCGAGGCAGCCCCAGCATTTT. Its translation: CASSGQARQPQHF.

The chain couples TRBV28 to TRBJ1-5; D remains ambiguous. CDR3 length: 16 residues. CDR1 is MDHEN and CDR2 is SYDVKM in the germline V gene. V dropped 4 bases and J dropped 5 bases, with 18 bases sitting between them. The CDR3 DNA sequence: TGTGCCAGCAGTTATGACAAAGGTTCGAGGGATCAGCCCCAGCATTTT. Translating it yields CASSYDKGSRDQPQHF.

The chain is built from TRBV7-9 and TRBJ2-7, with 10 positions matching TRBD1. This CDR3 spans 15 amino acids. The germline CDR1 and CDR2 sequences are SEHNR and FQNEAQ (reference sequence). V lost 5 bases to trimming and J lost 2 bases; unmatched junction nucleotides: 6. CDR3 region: CASSARQGATYEQYF. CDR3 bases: TGTGCCAGCAGCGCAAGACAGGGGGCCACCTACGAGCAGTACTTC.

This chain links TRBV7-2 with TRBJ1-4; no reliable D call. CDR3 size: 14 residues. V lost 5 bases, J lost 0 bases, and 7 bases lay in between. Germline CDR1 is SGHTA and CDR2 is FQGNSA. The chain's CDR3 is CASSPSATNEKLFF. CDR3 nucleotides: TGTGCCAGCAGCCCTTCCGCAACTAATGAAAAACTGTTTTTT.

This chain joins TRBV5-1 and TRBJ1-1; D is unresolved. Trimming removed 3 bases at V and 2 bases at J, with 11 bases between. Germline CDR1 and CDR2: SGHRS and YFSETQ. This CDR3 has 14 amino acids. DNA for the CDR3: TGCGCCAGCAGCTCGAGGTCAGGAAACACTGAAGCTTTCTTT. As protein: CASSSRSGNTEAFF.

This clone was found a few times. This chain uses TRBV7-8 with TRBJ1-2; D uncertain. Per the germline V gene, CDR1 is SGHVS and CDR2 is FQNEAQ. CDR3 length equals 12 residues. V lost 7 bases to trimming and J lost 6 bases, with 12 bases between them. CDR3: CASNRGLDGYTF. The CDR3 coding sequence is TGTGCCAGCAACCGCGGCCTGGATGGCTACACCTTC.